Following are 13 T cell receptor beta chains from one sample sequenced in a study of cytomegalovirus exposure and HLA in healthy donors. PCR primers comprised 60 Vbeta and 13 Jbeta primers. Clones were read by immunoSEQ multiplex PCR, and TCRdb kept only the in-frame ones, dropping some. The sample holds 130,000 to 150,000 clones, approximately 70% seen once. The sample consisted of PBMCs. These TCRs come from a human donor in good health.

Regarding this clone: The sample carries other DNA sequences with the same CDR3. The chain combines TRBV5-4 with TRBJ1-2; D remains unclear. Deletions cut 0 bases from V and 4 bases from J, with 4 bases between. Germline V gene data show CDR1 as SGHNT and CDR2 as YYREEE (reference sequence). The CDR3 is made up of 12 amino acids. The CDR3, as DNA: TGTGCCAGCAGCTTGGACGGCTATGGCTACACCTTC. It codes for CASSLDGYGYTF.

This clone has a handful of counts. The CDR3 is CASSLLIYEQYF. Here the CDR3 DNA reads TGTGCCAGCAGCCTCCTTATCTACGAGCAGTACTTC. The genes are TRBV6-1 and TRBJ2-7; D gene unclear. The CDR3 extends over 12 amino acids. Germline V gene data show CDR1 as MNHNS and CDR2 as SASEGT. Trimming took off 6 bases at V and 3 bases at J, with 9 bases between the two ends.

The rearrangement joins TRBV15 to TRBJ2-3; 7 positions agree with TRBD2. Germline assignment: CDR1 LNHNV and CDR2 YYDKDF (reference sequence). This CDR3 contains 16 residues. V shed 0 bases, J shed 3 bases, and the junction held 6 bases outside the gene matches. CDR3 protein: CATSREEAGRTDTQYF. Here the CDR3 DNA reads TGTGCCACCAGCAGAGAGGAAGCGGGAAGGACAGATACGCAGTATTTT. Complete variable domain (other parts from reference TRBV15 and TRBJ2-3): DAMVIQNPRYQVTQFGKPVTLSCSQTLNHNVMYWYQQKSSQAPKLLFHYYDKDFNNEADTPDNFQSRRPNTSFCFLDIRSPGLGDTAMYLCATSREEAGRTDTQYFGPGTRLTVL.

V gene TRBV27 combines with J gene TRBJ2-1; no reliable D call. From germline, CDR1 is MNHEY and CDR2 SMNVEV (reference sequence). V shed 9 bases and J shed 5 bases, with 5 bases lying between them. This CDR3 is 10 amino acids long. CDR3 sequence reads: CASINNEQFF. In DNA form, the CDR3 reads TGTGCCAGTATAAACAATGAGCAGTTCTTC.

This chain connects TRBV6-4 to TRBJ2-1; 14 nucleotides match TRBD2. Germline V gene lookup returns CDR1 MRHNA and CDR2 SNTAGT. The CDR3 runs to 16 residues. The trim removed 3 bases at V and 10 bases at J, leaving 8 bases unmatched. In DNA form, the CDR3 reads TGTGCCAGCAGTGAATCCGGGACTAGCGGGAGTAGGGAGCAGTTCTTC. Amino acid sequence: CASSESGTSGSREQFF.

This chain joins TRBV5-1 and TRBJ2-3; D not certain. V gave up 4 bases and J gave up 2 bases, with 8 bases separating them. CDR3 length: 13 amino acids. Germline V gene sequence: CDR1 SGHRS, CDR2 YFSETQ. CDR3 sequence (DNA): TGCGCCAGCAGCGACTTTATCACAGATACGCAGTATTTT. Translating gives CASSDFITDTQYF.

The rearrangement joins TRBV28 to TRBJ1-5; a weak D match, TRBD1 (6 bases). V lost 6 bases and J 8 bases, leaving 17 bases between the germline ends. The V gene's germline CDR1 is MDHEN and CDR2 SYDVKM. The length of the CDR3 is 14 residues. CDR3 DNA: TGTGCCAGCAGCCCGGGACATCCGATCAAGCCCCAGCATTTT. Residues: CASSPGHPIKPQHF.

The CDR3 coding sequence is TGCGCCAGCAGCTTCCGGGGCCCAGGGGCCGGGGAGCTGTTTTTT. Translation gives CASSFRGPGAGELFF. The gene calls are TRBV5-1 and TRBJ2-2; D perhaps matches TRBD1 (6 bases). Trimming took 2 bases from V and 6 from J, leaving 14 bases between them. In germline, CDR1 is SGHRS, CDR2 YFSETQ. This CDR3 contains 15 residues.

The chain couples TRBV5-6 to TRBJ2-5; 7 bases match TRBD1. Germline V CDR1 and CDR2: SGHDT, YYEEEE. Trimming removed 4 bases from V and 0 bases from J; junction bases left unmatched: 9. CDR3 length: 16 residues. Written as DNA, the CDR3 is TGTGCCAGCAGCCCGGGGTCAGGGGGTTACCAAGAGACCCAGTACTTC. Its protein product is CASSPGSGGYQETQYF. The whole variable domain, remainder taken from reference TRBV5-6 and TRBJ2-5, is DAGVTQSPTHLIKTRGQQVTLRCSPKSGHDTVSWYQQALGQGPQFIFQYYEEEERQRGNFPDRFSGHQFPNYSSELNVNALLLGDSALYLCASSPGSGGYQETQYFGPGTRLLVL.

J is TRBJ1-3 and V is TRBV9; TRBD1 agrees at 7 bases. The CDR3 spans 17 residues. V dropped 4 bases and J dropped 0; count of bases not matched to a gene: 10. Germline CDR1 and CDR2: SGDLS and YYNGEE. The DNA of the CDR3 is TGTGCCAGCAGCCCACTACTGACAGGGCTCTCTGGAAACACCATATATTTT. Translating gives CASSPLLTGLSGNTIYF.

This sequence joins TRBV29-1 and TRBJ2-1; 12 positions agree with TRBD2. Trimming at V came to 7 bases and at J to 7 bases, leaving 20 bases not matched to a gene. There are 18 residues in the CDR3. CDR1 and CDR2 (germline): SQVTM, ANQGSEA. The DNA of the CDR3 is TGCAGCGCTGTACCGGGACAGGGCTGGACTAGCGGGATGAATGAGCAGTTCTTC. Its protein product is CSAVPGQGWTSGMNEQFF.

The chain's CDR3 is CASSGSTGQPQHF. The CDR3 bases are TGTGCCAGCAGCGGGTCGACAGGTCAGCCCCAGCATTTT. This chain connects TRBV25-1 to TRBJ1-5; tentatively, D is TRBD1 (6 bases). Trimming removed 6 bases at V and 6 bases at J, with 12 bases between. The germline V gene encodes CDR1 MGHDK and CDR2 SYGVNS. The CDR3 loop spans 13 amino acids.

The genes are TRBV27 and TRBJ1-6; 9 bases map to TRBD1. V was clipped by 1 base and J by 8 bases; unmatched bases: 0. The CDR3 has 14 amino acids. Germline V CDR1 and CDR2: MNHEY, SMNVEV (reference sequence). The CDR3 DNA reads as TGTGCCAGCAGTTTATGGACAGGGGATTCACCCCTCCACTTT. Residues: CASSLWTGDSPLHF.